These T cell receptor beta chains were read from a single sample in a study of T cell responses to AZD1222 COVID-19 vaccine. The assay was immunoSEQ multiplex PCR, and TCRdb's table has in-frame clones only and misses some. The table includes fewer than 110,000 clones, about 90% detected once. The sequencing used peripheral blood, collected on day 0 of AZD1222 vaccination. The receptors here all came from an adult in good health. CDR3s leave out the opening cysteine and the closing phenylalanine or tryptophan.

v_gene: TRBV6-5; CDR3aa: ASSSPGSYGYT
v_gene: TRBV15; CDR3aa: ATSTGENYGYT
v_gene: TRBV27; CDR3aa: ASRWQGAYEQY
v_gene: TRBV5-1; CDR3aa: ASSGSGAGVAGELF
v_gene: TRBV5-4; CDR3aa: ASSLVGGNNEQF
v_gene: TRBV19; CDR3aa: ASSIQIDQPQH
v_gene: TRBV10-1; CDR3aa: ATAGGRNTGELF
v_gene: TRBV27; CDR3aa: ASMILAGENYEQY
v_gene: TRBV10-2; CDR3aa: ASRATGLNEKLF
v_gene: TRBV29-1; CDR3aa: SVGGDSQETQY
v_gene: TRBV18; CDR3aa: ASSLRALAGEAGANVLT
v_gene: TRBV7-3; CDR3aa: ASSLRTSGTLRETQY
v_gene: TRBV25-1; CDR3aa: ASRAGNSYEQY
v_gene: TRBV13; CDR3aa: ASSRRGGPNTDTQY